A selection of T cell receptor beta chains follows, all from one sample in a study of blood T cell repertoires in COVID-19. The protocol was immunoSEQ multiplex PCR, while the TCRdb copy is restricted to in-frame clones and leaves out a portion. There are about 210,000 clones in the sample; around 82% occur only once, and less than 3.5% lies in the top ten. The specimen was peripheral blood. The receptor source for this set is a man aged 50 or older with active or convalescent COVID-19. The CDR3 runs from the conserved cysteine through the conserved F or W. The D gene is left open where the match is weak. Size is stated for part of the rows, as once, few or many counts, or as a class when the clone is expanded.

CDR3aa	CDR3nt	abundance	d_gene	v_gene	j_gene
CASSFRGSNQPQHF	TGTGCCAGCAGTTTTAGGGGAAGCAATCAGCCCCAGCATTTT	once	.	TRBV27	TRBJ1-5
CASSPPGGYNTGELFF	TGTGCCAGCAGCCCCCCGGGGGGATACAACACCGGGGAGCTGTTTTTT	.	TRBD2	TRBV7-9	TRBJ2-2
CAWSDGGEAFF	TGTGCCTGGAGTGACGGGGGTGAAGCTTTCTTT	once	.	TRBV30	TRBJ1-1
CASSSRDRGEQYF	TGTGCCAGCAGCTCGCGGGACAGGGGCGAGCAGTACTTC	.	TRBD1	TRBV7-8	TRBJ2-7
CAAGGLQGTEAFF	TGTGCCGCGGGGGGCTTACAGGGCACTGAAGCTTTCTTT	.	.	TRBV28	TRBJ1-1
CASSFAGQSSGNTIYF	TGCGCCAGCAGCTTCGCGGGACAGAGCTCTGGAAACACCATATATTTT	.	TRBD1	TRBV5-1	TRBJ1-3
CASSKFGLAGVSYNEQFF	TGTGCCAGCAGCAAGTTCGGACTAGCGGGAGTCTCCTACAATGAGCAGTTCTTC	.	TRBD2	TRBV7-9	TRBJ2-1
CASSEGGRADEQYF	TGCGCCAGCAGTGAGGGCGGGAGGGCCGACGAGCAGTACTTC	.	TRBD2	TRBV10-1	TRBJ2-7
CASSQRDRAGHEQYF	TGTGCCAGCAGCCAGCGGGACAGGGCTGGGCACGAGCAGTACTTC	.	TRBD1	TRBV4-2	TRBJ2-7
CASSLTGDSISYNSPLHF	TGCGCCAGCAGCTTAACAGGGGATTCTATTTCCTATAATTCACCCCTCCACTTT	.	TRBD1	TRBV5-1	TRBJ1-6
CASSYPFSGGEDTQYF	TGTGCCAGCAGTTACCCTTTTAGCGGGGGGGAAGATACGCAGTATTTT	.	TRBD2	TRBV6-2/TRBV6-3	TRBJ2-3
CASSFREESYEQYF	TGTGCCAGCAGTTTCAGGGAAGAGTCCTACGAGCAGTACTTC	.	.	TRBV6-2/TRBV6-3	TRBJ2-7
CASTYDRNTEAFF	TGTGCCAGCACCTACGATAGGAACACTGAAGCTTTCTTT	.	.	TRBV2	TRBJ1-1
CASSRQGGYYEQYF	TGTGCCAGCAGTAGACAGGGTGGATACTACGAGCAGTACTTC	.	TRBD1	TRBV6-5	TRBJ2-7
CASSLGSRKLFF	TGTGCCAGCAGCTTAGGGTCCCGGAAACTGTTTTTT	.	.	TRBV13	TRBJ1-4
CASSDPGTAANYGYTF	TGTGCCAGCAGTGACCCGGGGACAGCCGCTAACTATGGCTACACCTTC	.	TRBD1	TRBV6-1	TRBJ1-2
CASSLRGQEHNEKLFF	TGTGCCAGCAGCTTAAGGGGTCAGGAGCATAATGAAAAACTGTTTTTT	.	.	TRBV7-2	TRBJ1-4
CSVEGPSSGGSPYNEQFF	TGCAGCGTTGAAGGCCCCTCTAGCGGGGGGTCCCCCTACAATGAGCAGTTCTTC	.	TRBD2	TRBV29-1	TRBJ2-1
CASSPAGVREKLFF	TGTGCCAGCAGTCCTGCCGGGGTCAGGGAAAAACTGTTTTTT	.	.	TRBV2	TRBJ1-4
CASSFAQGEFGGYTF	TGTGCCAGCAGCTTTGCGCAGGGCGAGTTTGGGGGCTACACCTTC	few	.	TRBV5-4	TRBJ1-2
CASSSPTRAGDIYNEQFF	TGTGCCAGCAGTTCACCCACCCGAGCGGGAGATATATACAATGAGCAGTTCTTC	.	TRBD2	TRBV28	TRBJ2-1
CASSLLAGGQETQYF	TGTGCCAGCAGCTTGCTAGCGGGGGGGCAAGAGACCCAGTACTTC	.	TRBD2	TRBV11-2	TRBJ2-5
CAWDRARPSYNSPLHF	TGTGCCTGGGACAGGGCTAGACCCTCCTATAATTCACCCCTCCACTTT	.	TRBD1	TRBV30	TRBJ1-6
CASSLVAGGPRQETQYF	TGTGCCAGCAGCTTGGTGGCGGGAGGGCCCCGTCAAGAGACCCAGTACTTC	.	TRBD2	TRBV5-4	TRBJ2-5
CASSPSGTSYNEQFF	TGTGCCAGCAGCCCCTCCGGGACTAGCTACAATGAGCAGTTCTTC	.	TRBD2	TRBV9	TRBJ2-1
CASSLGTSGAGELFF	TGCGCCAGCAGCTTGGGGACTAGCGGGGCCGGGGAGCTGTTTTTT	.	TRBD2	TRBV5-1	TRBJ2-2
CASHQAGEQFF	TGTGCCAGTCATCAGGCGGGAGAGCAGTTCTTC	.	.	TRBV19	TRBJ2-1
CASSPAGATEAFF	TGTGCCAGCTCACCAGCGGGGGCGACTGAAGCTTTCTTT	.	.	TRBV18	TRBJ1-1
CASSLAEGVGGDEQFF	TGCGCCAGCAGCTTGGCCGAGGGAGTGGGAGGCGATGAGCAGTTCTTC	.	.	TRBV5-1	TRBJ2-1
CASGLTGGSTEAFF	TGTGCCAGCGGCCTTACAGGGGGCAGCACTGAAGCTTTCTTT	.	TRBD1	TRBV6-5	TRBJ1-1
CASSLSRGRTEAFF	TGTGCCAGCAGCTTAAGTAGAGGGCGCACTGAAGCTTTCTTT	many	.	TRBV7-2	TRBJ1-1
CASSFADTIYF	TGTGCCAGCAGTTTTGCGGACACCATATATTTT	.	.	TRBV12-3/TRBV12-4	TRBJ1-3
CASCRGSNQPQHF	TGTGCCAGCTGTAGGGGTTCCAATCAGCCCCAGCATTTT	.	.	TRBV28	TRBJ1-5
CASSVEWTGISNQPQHF	TGTGCCAGCAGTGTCGAATGGACAGGGATTAGCAATCAGCCCCAGCATTTT	.	TRBD1	TRBV6-1	TRBJ1-5
CASSVRDRPYEQYF	TGTGCCAGCAGCGTGCGGGACAGGCCCTACGAGCAGTACTTC	.	TRBD1	TRBV9	TRBJ2-7
CASSVGTSGRELFF	TGTGCCAGCAGTGTCGGGACTAGCGGGAGGGAGCTGTTTTTT	.	TRBD2	TRBV2	TRBJ2-2
CASKGNRDVGQPQHF	TGTGCCAGTAAGGGAAACAGGGATGTAGGTCAGCCCCAGCATTTT	.	.	TRBV19	TRBJ1-5
CAWSRGGEKPQHF	TGTGCCTGGAGCCGGGGAGGGGAGAAGCCCCAGCATTTT	.	.	TRBV30	TRBJ1-5
CASSRLTPRDTQYF	TGTGCCAGCAGCCGTCTAACCCCTAGGGATACGCAGTATTTT	.	.	TRBV6-2/TRBV6-3	TRBJ2-3
CASSHSGFFGYTF	TGTGCCAGCAGCCATTCAGGGTTTTTCGGCTACACCTTC	few	.	TRBV14	TRBJ1-2
CASSWGLGGNSPLHF	TGTGCCAGCAGCTGGGGACTGGGAGGTAATTCACCCCTCCACTTT	.	.	TRBV7-2	TRBJ1-6
CASILNFLGFEQFF	TGTGCCAGCATATTGAACTTCCTAGGCTTTGAGCAGTTCTTC	.	.	TRBV6-5	TRBJ2-1
CSVVGTRGNNEQFF	TGCAGCGTTGTCGGGACTAGGGGGAACAATGAGCAGTTCTTC	.	TRBD2	TRBV29-1	TRBJ2-1
CASSPGGSQPQHF	TGTGCCAGCTCACCTGGCGGGAGTCAGCCCCAGCATTTT	.	.	TRBV18	TRBJ1-5
CASRAPRGGYTF	TGTGCCAGCCGAGCCCCCCGGGGAGGCTACACCTTC	once	.	TRBV19	TRBJ1-2
CAWMRDSLSYEQYF	TGTGCCTGGATGCGGGACAGCCTGTCCTACGAGCAGTACTTC	.	.	TRBV30	TRBJ2-7